This passage covers 14 T cell receptor beta chains from one sample sequenced in a study of T-cell memory formation after mild COVID-19. MiXCR, run by TCRdb on the 5' RACE reads, gives a single entry per CDR3 protein. The sample shows 200,000 to 250,000 distinct CDR3 sequences, 9.5% to 10% of them seen only once. Sequencing was carried out using PBMCs or a T cell subset sorted from them (not recorded which). All receptors come from a man aged 18 to 30 who had mild COVID-19 (a few samples of this study predate the infection). Cell type and time point are not known.

In this sample, this clonotype turned up a few times. The chain employs TRBV10-3 and TRBJ1-3; D remains unclear. The length of the CDR3 is 15 residues. Germline assignment: CDR1 ENHRY and CDR2 SYGVKD. Trimming left V 6 bases short and J 0 bases short, with 12 bases between. The CDR3 DNA is TGTGCCATCAGCCACGGACGGAACTCTGGAAACACCATATATTTT. Protein product: CAISHGRNSGNTIYF.

This clonotype appeared many times. The CDR3 DNA reads TGTGCCAGCATGGGGCAGAGACCCTACGAGCAGTACGTC. It codes for CASMGQRPYEQYV. The rearrangement links TRBV6-6 to TRBJ2-7; tentative D call: TRBD1 (5 bases). From germline, CDR1 is MNHNY and CDR2 SVGAGI (reference sequence). The germline V and J ends were trimmed by 7 bases and 2 bases, with 12 bases remaining between them. This CDR3 has 13 residues.

This clonotype was detected a few times. This chain uses TRBV4-2 with TRBJ1-2, with D possibly being TRBD1 (6 bases). V was shortened by 1 base and J by 10 bases, with 13 bases between the two germline ends. The CDR3 runs 13 residues. Germline lookup yields CDR1 LGHNA and CDR2 YNFKEQ. CDR3 coding DNA: TGTGCCAGCAGCCAAGGGTCAGGGGTAGACTACACCTTC. This translates into CASSQGSGVDYTF.

In its sample, this clonotype was seen a few times. The J gene is TRBJ1-1, the V gene TRBV20-1; the match to TRBD1 covers 10 bases. Per the germline V gene, CDR1 is DFQATT and CDR2 is SNEGSKA (reference sequence). The CDR3 has 14 residues. With 6 bases clipped from V and 1 base from J, the junction kept 5 bases outside the gene matches. CDR3 in amino acids: CSAKTGGGNTEAFF. The DNA of the CDR3 is TGCAGTGCAAAGACAGGGGGCGGGAACACTGAAGCTTTCTTT.

J is TRBJ2-4 and V is TRBV6-5, with D perhaps TRBD1 (6 bases). The CDR3 sequence is 14 residues long. V gave up 6 bases and J gave up 6 bases, with 15 bases separating them. Germline lookup yields CDR1 MNHEY and CDR2 SVGAGI. CDR3 in amino acids: CASSHRAGRNIQYF. CDR3 bases: TGTGCCAGCAGCCACAGGGCGGGTAGAAACATTCAGTACTTC.

This chain uses TRBV9 with TRBJ1-2; D unresolved. From germline, CDR1 is SGDLS and CDR2 YYNGEE. Trimming removed 4 bases from V and 8 bases from J, with 21 bases in between. The CDR3 is made up of 15 amino acids. This CDR3 is CASSLNRELGWGYTF. The CDR3 region has the DNA TGTGCCAGCAGCTTAAACCGGGAGCTGGGGTGGGGCTACACCTTC.

The chain combines TRBV6-2 or TRBV6-3 with TRBJ1-1; D is undetermined. Germline V gene lookup returns CDR1 MNHEY and CDR2 SVGEGT. The V end lost 3 bases, the J end lost 1 base, and 15 bases lay between the germline ends. The CDR3 runs to 16 residues. The CDR3 loop is CASSYFLNQRNTEAFF. In nucleotides, the CDR3 is TGTGCCAGCAGTTATTTTTTGAACCAGAGGAACACTGAAGCTTTCTTT.

J is TRBJ2-1 and V is TRBV6-5, with 7 bases lining up with TRBD2. Germline CDR1 reads MNHEY; CDR2 reads SVGAGI. The CDR3 runs 13 residues. Trimming cost V 1 base and J 7 bases; bases outside gene matches: 1. The CDR3 region is CASSYLGGNEQFF. The CDR3 nucleotides read TGTGCCAGCAGTTACTTGGGGGGGAATGAGCAGTTCTTC.

The rearrangement joins TRBV5-1 to TRBJ1-6; D remains unclear. This CDR3 has 13 amino acids. The germline V gene encodes CDR1 SGHRS and CDR2 YFSETQ. V lost 0 bases and J 8 bases, leaving 6 bases between the germline ends. This CDR3 is CASSLAEDSPLHF. In DNA form, the CDR3 reads TGCGCCAGCAGCTTGGCGGAGGATTCACCCCTCCACTTT.

In this sample, this clonotype turned up a few times. The chain has TRBV2 and TRBJ2-1; a possible D gene is TRBD1 (5 bases). Germline CDR1 SNHLY, CDR2 FYNNEI. Trimming took off 6 bases at V and 9 bases at J, with 18 bases between the two ends. The CDR3 runs to 14 residues. This CDR3 is CASRVTSHRLEQFF. The CDR3 DNA reads as TGTGCCAGCAGAGTAACCTCGCACAGGCTTGAGCAGTTCTTC. Drawing the rest from reference TRBV2 and TRBJ2-1, the complete variable domain is EPEVTQTPSHQVTQMGQEVILRCVPISNHLYFYWYRQILGQKVEFLVSFYNNEISEKSEIFDDQFSVERPDGSNFTLKIRSTKLEDSAMYFCASRVTSHRLEQFFGPGTRLTVL.

This clonotype was detected ten times or more. The chain employs TRBV27 and TRBJ1-6, with D tentatively TRBD1 (5 bases). Germline assignment: CDR1 MNHEY and CDR2 SMNVEV (reference sequence). Trimming removed 0 bases from V and 4 bases from J, with 10 bases in between. The CDR3 consists of 16 residues. The CDR3 DNA reads TGTGCCAGCAGTTTATCCCCAGGGTGGTATAATTCACCCCTCCACTTT. Amino acid sequence: CASSLSPGWYNSPLHF.

This clonotype has at least ten counts. The J gene is TRBJ2-5, the V gene TRBV7-9, with 13 nucleotides matching TRBD2. The CDR3 length is 16 residues. V gave up 5 bases and J gave up 5 bases; unmatched junction bases: 8. Germline-derived CDR1 and CDR2 are SEHNR and FQNEAQ (reference sequence). CDR3 nucleotides: TGTGCCAGCAGCCTGGGACTAGCGGGGTTAGAGGAGACCCAGTACTTC. Protein product: CASSLGLAGLEETQYF.

V usage is TRBV7-2 and J usage is TRBJ2-5, with 10 bases matching TRBD2. J was trimmed by 1 base and V by 1 base; bases with no gene match: 6. CDR3 length equals 17 residues. The germline V gene encodes CDR1 SGHTA and CDR2 FQGNSA. The CDR3 DNA is TGTGCCAGCAGCTTAGGACGGTCTAGCGGGGGCCAAGAGACCCAGTACTTC. Amino acid sequence: CASSLGRSSGGQETQYF.

The V call is TRBV7-8, the J call TRBJ2-5; D possibly matches TRBD1 or TRBD2 (5 bases each). Between the trimmed V and J ends, which lost 0 bases and 5 bases, there was a span of 13 bases. The CDR3 is 15 residues long. Germline CDR1 SGHVS, CDR2 FQNEAQ. The CDR3 DNA follows: TGTGCCAGCAGCTTAGCAAGGGGCTTAGCGGAGACCCAGTACTTC. Translated, it gives CASSLARGLAETQYF.